Following are 20 T cell receptor beta chains from one sample sequenced in a study of cytotoxic CD8 clonotypes in ibrutinib-treated CLL. The data were produced by immunoSEQ multiplex PCR, yet TCRdb's version contains in-frame clones alone and is incomplete. Of under 150,000 clones listed, 84% were seen once; the top ten hold 3.3%. The sample here was PBMCs, taken after 24 months of ibrutinib treatment. Receptors originate from a human donor with chronic lymphocytic leukemia.

The rearrangement uses TRBV28 and TRBJ1-6; a weak D match, TRBD1 (5 bases). Trimming pared 6 bases from V and 4 bases from J, leaving 13 bases between. Germline V gene sequence: CDR1 MDHEN, CDR2 SYDVKM. CDR3 length: 15 residues. CDR3 DNA: TGTGCCAGCAGCCCGGGACGGACTTATAATTCACCCCTCCACTTT. This codes for CASSPGRTYNSPLHF.

In its sample, this clone was seen a few times. The rearrangement uses TRBV7-9 and TRBJ1-5; TRBD1 matches 9 bases. After removal of 1 base from V and 6 bases from J, the junction contained 4 bases not matched to a gene. Germline assignment: CDR1 SEHNR and CDR2 FQNEAQ (reference sequence). The CDR3 sequence is 15 residues long. CDR3: CASSLGQGVGQPQHF. CDR3 sequence (DNA): TGTGCCAGCAGCTTAGGACAGGGGGTGGGTCAGCCCCAGCATTTT.

The J gene is TRBJ1-1, the V gene TRBV5-1; the D is unclear. The CDR3 extends over 14 amino acids. The germline V gene has CDR1 SGHRS and CDR2 YFSETQ. V was cut by 0 bases and J by 4 bases, with 10 bases left in between. This CDR3 reads CASSLEVAATEAFF. The CDR3 DNA reads as TGCGCCAGCAGCTTGGAGGTGGCGGCCACTGAAGCTTTCTTT.

This clone has just one count. The chain employs TRBV4-3 and TRBJ2-1; unclear D gene. The CDR3 runs 13 residues. V gave up 0 bases and J gave up 13 bases, with 13 bases separating them. Germline values: CDR1 LGHNA, CDR2 YSLEER. The CDR3 nucleotides read TGCGCCAGCAGCCAAGAATCCCAGACGAGTCAGTTCTTC. It encodes CASSQESQTSQFF.

This clone came up a few times. V and J are TRBV7-9 and TRBJ1-5; weak D call: TRBD1 (5 bases). Trimming took 5 bases from V and 7 from J, leaving 9 bases between them. CDR1 SEHNR and CDR2 FQNEAQ come from the germline V gene (reference sequence). The CDR3 loop spans 12 amino acids. The CDR3 sequence: CASSPDRQPQHF. The DNA of the CDR3 is TGTGCCAGCAGCCCAGACAGACAGCCCCAGCATTTT.

The chain carries TRBV27 and TRBJ2-7; 8 nucleotides agree with TRBD1. This CDR3 comprises 15 residues. The junction had 9 bases not matched to a gene; V was cut back by 3 bases and J by 5 bases. Germline V gene lookup returns CDR1 MNHEY and CDR2 SMNVEV (reference sequence). Written as DNA, the CDR3 is TGTGCCAGCAGTTTTAACGGACAGGGTACAGACGAGCAGTACTTC. The encoded protein is CASSFNGQGTDEQYF.

The rearrangement links TRBV21-1 to TRBJ2-1; no check of the table's D call, TRBD2, against the DNA was made. TRBV21-1 is described as a pseudogene. The CDR3 consists of 17 residues. In DNA, the CDR3 is TGTGCCAGCAGCCCGGGGAGGGCGAAGACGGGCTACAATGAGCAGTTCTTC. Translation: CASSPGRAKTGYNEQFF.

V is TRBV5-1 and J is TRBJ2-2, with 9 nucleotides matching TRBD1. The J segment lost 1 base and the V segment lost 4 bases, leaving 8 bases of the junction unmatched. The CDR3 has 17 residues. The V gene's germline CDR1 is SGHRS and CDR2 YFSETQ. CDR3 in amino acids: CASSAKKTGGNTGELFF. The CDR3 DNA reads as TGCGCCAGCAGCGCCAAGAAGACAGGGGGGAACACCGGGGAGCTGTTTTTT.

The chain recombines TRBV5-8 with TRBJ2-1, with a possible D match to TRBD1 (6 bases). The germline V gene has CDR1 SGHTS and CDR2 YDEGEE. The CDR3 covers 15 residues. The V end lost 4 bases, the J end lost 0 bases, and 11 bases lay between the germline ends. CDR3 in amino acids: CASSRDRSSYNEQFF. Written as DNA, the CDR3 is TGTGCCAGCAGCAGAGACAGGAGCTCCTACAATGAGCAGTTCTTC.

There are a few counts of this clone. The chain uses TRBV19 and TRBJ1-5; no firm D call. CDR1 and CDR2 (germline): LNHDA, SQIVND (reference sequence). The V end was cut by 1 base, the J end by 2 bases, with 12 bases between. CDR3 length: 16 residues. Here the CDR3 reads CASSIVGPGGNQPQHF. The CDR3 nucleotides are TGTGCCAGTAGTATAGTTGGACCCGGAGGCAATCAGCCCCAGCATTTT.

This clone has just a few counts. This chain connects TRBV6-5 to TRBJ2-7; D not certain. Germline V gives CDR1 MNHEY, CDR2 SVGAGI. This CDR3 region has 13 residues. The V gene lost 0 bases and the J gene lost 4 bases, with 7 bases spanning the gap. The CDR3 here is CASSYSGEYEQYF. CDR3 sequence (DNA): TGTGCCAGCAGTTACTCAGGTGAATACGAGCAGTACTTC.

The rearrangement links TRBV6-1 to TRBJ2-2, with 9 bases lining up with TRBD1. The V segment lost 6 bases and the J segment 7 bases; nucleotides outside the gene matches: 6. The CDR3 extends over 14 amino acids. CDR1 is MNHNS, CDR2 SASEGT, per germline. CDR3 DNA: TGTGCCAGCAGCAAGGACAGGGGTCGCGGGGAGCTGTTTTTT. As protein: CASSKDRGRGELFF.

The table lists this clone with a count of one. V usage is TRBV5-6 and J usage is TRBJ2-5; 9 bases fit TRBD2. This CDR3 is built from 16 residues. The germline V gene has CDR1 SGHDT and CDR2 YYEEEE. Trimming at V came to 4 bases and at J to 5 bases, leaving 12 bases not matched to a gene. CDR3 sequence: CASSPGAGGLRETQYF. For the CDR3, the DNA is TGTGCCAGCAGCCCTGGGGCGGGGGGGCTACGGGAGACCCAGTACTTC.

The V and J genes are TRBV27 and TRBJ1-1; D might be TRBD1 (5 bases). This CDR3 region has 15 residues. Germline V gene sequence: CDR1 MNHEY, CDR2 SMNVEV (reference sequence). V lost 7 bases and J lost 3, with 18 bases in between. CDR3 sequence: CASTPGLGRDTEAFF. CDR3 coding DNA: TGTGCCAGCACACCTGGCTTGGGGCGGGACACTGAAGCTTTCTTT.

The CDR3 bases are TGTGCCAGCAGACGAGGACAGGGGTTCCCCCAAGAGACCCAGTACTTC. Its translation: CASRRGQGFPQETQYF. V gene TRBV28 combines with J gene TRBJ2-5, with 9 bases aligning to TRBD1. The V gene's germline CDR1 is MDHEN and CDR2 SYDVKM. With V trimmed by 6 bases and J by 1 base, 9 bases remained unmatched. The CDR3 has 16 residues.

This clone was counted a single time. The genes are TRBV27 and TRBJ1-6; D is ambiguous. Looked up from germline, CDR1 is MNHEY and CDR2 is SMNVEV (reference sequence). V dropped 3 bases and J dropped 6 bases, with 6 bases sitting between them. The CDR3 is 13 amino acids. The CDR3 DNA is TGTGCCAGCAGTTTCCGGACTAATTCACCCCTCCACTTT. It is translated as CASSFRTNSPLHF.

The V gene is TRBV30, the J gene TRBJ1-5; a weak D match, TRBD1 (6 bases). This CDR3 contains 13 residues. CDR1 GTSNPN and CDR2 SVGIG come from the germline V gene (reference sequence). V shed 5 bases and J shed 6 bases, with 14 bases lying between them. The CDR3 nucleotides are TGTGCCTGGCGGGGGGGCTCGAGTCAGCCCCAGCATTTT. It translates to CAWRGGSSQPQHF.

The chain links TRBV6-6 to TRBJ1-4, with 8 bases identical to TRBD1. Germline V gene lookup returns CDR1 MNHNY and CDR2 SVGAGI (reference sequence). The V segment lost 5 bases and the J segment 4 bases; nucleotides outside the gene matches: 3. This CDR3 has 14 residues. The DNA of the CDR3 is TGTGCCAGCAGTAACACAGGGGGTAATGAAAAACTGTTTTTT. Translation gives CASSNTGGNEKLFF.

There are a few counts of this clone. The V gene is TRBV30, the J gene TRBJ1-5, with D unresolved. The CDR3 length is 13 residues. Germline lookup yields CDR1 GTSNPN and CDR2 SVGIG (reference sequence). With 0 bases removed from V and 0 bases from J, the gap between germline ends came to 3 bases. This CDR3 reads CAWSVGSNQPQHF. CDR3 in DNA: TGTGCCTGGAGTGTGGGTAGCAATCAGCCCCAGCATTTT.

CDR3 bases: TGTGCCAGTAGTATAAATCCTAGCGGGGGATCAGGGGAGCTGTTTTTT. It is translated as CASSINPSGGSGELFF. The chain combines TRBV19 with TRBJ2-2; 10 bases are shared with TRBD2. After removal of 2 bases from V and 8 bases from J, the junction contained 8 bases not matched to a gene. The germline gives CDR1 LNHDA, CDR2 SQIVND (reference sequence). The CDR3 contains 16 residues.